This T cell receptor beta chain was profiled in a study of blood T cell repertoires in COVID-19. The CDR3 length is 12 residues. The V gene's germline CDR1 is DFQATT and CDR2 SNEGSKA (reference sequence). V lost 3 bases and J lost 6; bases outside the gene matches: 4. Clones were read by immunoSEQ multiplex PCR, and TCRdb kept only the in-frame ones, dropping some. The sample records some 150,000 clones, more than 65% being singletons. The sequenced material came from peripheral blood. The rearrangement links TRBV20-1 to TRBJ2-7, with 8 bases identical to TRBD1. This TCR was sampled from a woman aged 45-60 years in a cohort sampled during active or convalescent COVID-19. The CDR3 DNA sequence: TGCAGTGCTAGTTGGACAGGGCCCGAGCAGTACTTC. As protein: CSASWTGPEQYF.